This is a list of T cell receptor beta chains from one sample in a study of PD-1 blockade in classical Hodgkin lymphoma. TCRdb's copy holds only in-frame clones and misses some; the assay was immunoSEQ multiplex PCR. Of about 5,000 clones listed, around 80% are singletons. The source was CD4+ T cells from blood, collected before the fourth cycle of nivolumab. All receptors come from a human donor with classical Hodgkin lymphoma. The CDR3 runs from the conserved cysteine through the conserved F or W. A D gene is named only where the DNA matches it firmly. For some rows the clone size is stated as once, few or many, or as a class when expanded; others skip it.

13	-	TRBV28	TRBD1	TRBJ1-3	CASSRGPGNTIYF	TGTGCCAGCAGCAGGGGGCCGGGAAACACCATATATTTT
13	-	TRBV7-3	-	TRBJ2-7	CASSLVGGVRQYF	TGTGCCAGCAGCTTAGTAGGAGGGGTGAGGCAGTACTTC
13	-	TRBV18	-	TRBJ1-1	CASSPPARTEAFF	TGTGCCAGCTCACCACCGGCACGGACTGAAGCTTTCTTT
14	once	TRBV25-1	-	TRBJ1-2	CASEPLRGGYGYTF	TGTGCCAGCGAGCCCCTCAGGGGCGGATATGGCTACACCTTC
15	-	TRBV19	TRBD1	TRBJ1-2	CASSHTTGGAYGYTF	TGTGCCAGTAGCCACACTACAGGGGGCGCATATGGCTACACCTTC
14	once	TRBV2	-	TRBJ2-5	CASSENRVWETQYF	TGTGCCAGCAGTGAAAACAGGGTCTGGGAGACCCAGTACTTC
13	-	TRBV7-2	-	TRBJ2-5	CASSAGQRETQYF	TGTGCCAGCAGCGCGGGACAGCGGGAGACCCAGTACTTC
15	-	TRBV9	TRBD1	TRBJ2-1	CASSLQGATTNEQFF	TGTGCCAGCAGCCTACAGGGGGCGACTACCAATGAGCAGTTCTTC
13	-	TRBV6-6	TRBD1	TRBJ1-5	CASRETGTEPQHF	TGTGCCAGCAGGGAGACAGGGACGGAGCCCCAGCATTTT
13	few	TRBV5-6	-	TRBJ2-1	CASSWTGGNEQFF	TGTGCCAGCAGTTGGACAGGAGGGAATGAGCAGTTCTTC
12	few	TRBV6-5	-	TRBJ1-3	CASSSPGNTIYF	TGTGCCAGCAGTTCCCCAGGAAACACCATATATTTT
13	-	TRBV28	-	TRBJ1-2	CASSSTEFYGYTF	TGTGCCAGCAGTTCGACAGAGTTCTATGGCTACACCTTC
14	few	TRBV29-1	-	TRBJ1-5	CSVGGTSVGQPQHF	TGCAGCGTCGGCGGGACGTCCGTCGGGCAGCCCCAGCATTTT
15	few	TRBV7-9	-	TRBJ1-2	CASSLWSAGSYGYTF	TGTGCCAGCAGCTTATGGTCTGCGGGTTCCTATGGCTACACCTTC